These 10 T cell receptor beta chains share one sample of origin, sequenced in a study of blood T cell repertoires in COVID-19. Assay: immunoSEQ multiplex PCR; the TCRdb copy retains only in-frame clones and omits some. The sample consists of just over 200,000 clones, approximately 90% of them appearing once. The material sequenced was peripheral blood. These receptors all come from a man aged 80 or over with acute or convalescent COVID-19.

The chain uses TRBV10-3 and TRBJ2-1; the match to TRBD2 covers 10 bases. This CDR3 is 13 amino acids long. V lost 8 bases, J lost 5 bases, and 3 bases stayed unmatched. The germline gives CDR1 ENHRY, CDR2 SYGVKD. The chain's CDR3 is CAISSGSNNEQFF. The CDR3 nucleotides read TGTGCCATCTCTAGCGGGAGCAACAATGAGCAGTTCTTC.

V and J are TRBV7-2 and TRBJ1-2; perhaps TRBD1 as D (6 bases). CDR1 SGHTA and CDR2 FQGNSA come from the germline V gene. V was shortened by 5 bases and J by 2 bases, with 9 bases between the two germline ends. This CDR3 spans 13 amino acids. CDR3 in DNA: TGTGCCAGCAGCGCTACAGGGAACTATGGCTACACCTTC. This gives the protein CASSATGNYGYTF.

This CDR3 reads CASSVGDNLSGNTIYF. The CDR3 coding sequence is TGTGCCAGCAGCGTAGGGGACAACCTCTCTGGAAACACCATATATTTT. The V gene is TRBV9, the J gene TRBJ1-3, with D possibly being TRBD1 (6 bases). The CDR3 contains 16 residues. CDR1 and CDR2 from the germline V gene are SGDLS and YYNGEE. V was cut by 0 bases and J by 0 bases, with 10 bases left in between.

The chain recombines TRBV11-2 with TRBJ2-2; a weak D match, TRBD2 (6 bases). The CDR3 sequence is 14 residues long. Germline CDR1 and CDR2: SGHAT and FQNNGV. V shed 5 bases and J shed 1 base, with 8 bases lying between them. DNA for the CDR3: TGTGCCAGCAGCCCGGGGGTGAACACCGGGGAGCTGTTTTTT. Its translation is CASSPGVNTGELFF. Combining the CDR3 with reference TRBV11-2 and TRBJ2-2 gives the whole variable domain EAGVAQSPRYKIIEKRQSVAFWCNPISGHATLYWYQQILGQGPKLLIQFQNNGVVDDSQLPKDRFSAERLKGVDSTLKIQPAKLEDSAVYLCASSPGVNTGELFFGEGSRLTVL.

A remark on this clone: Other DNA sequences in the same sample also yield this CDR3. The V and J genes are TRBV28 and TRBJ1-4; no definite D call. Germline V CDR1 and CDR2: MDHEN, SYDVKM. Trimming cost V 4 bases and J 3 bases, with 6 bases left between them. This CDR3 contains 13 residues. CDR3 DNA sequence: TGTGCCAGCAGTTCCGGGGCTAATGAAAAACTGTTTTTT. Protein sequence: CASSSGANEKLFF.

The rearrangement joins TRBV7-9 to TRBJ2-3; perhaps TRBD1 as D (5 bases). V was trimmed by 1 base and J by 5 bases, leaving 16 bases between them. The length of the CDR3 is 16 residues. In germline, CDR1 is SEHNR, CDR2 FQNEAQ (reference sequence). The CDR3, as DNA: TGTGCCAGCAGCTTAGGTAGTAGTGGGGCGAGAGATACGCAGTATTTT. Encoded protein: CASSLGSSGARDTQYF.

V is TRBV6-5 and J is TRBJ2-3; no reliable D call. Germline loops: CDR1 MNHEY, CDR2 SVGAGI. The CDR3 totals 12 residues. V was clipped by 7 bases and J by 10 bases, with 15 bases between them. CDR3 in amino acids: CASKANSLPQYF. The DNA of the CDR3 is TGTGCCAGCAAAGCCAACAGTCTCCCGCAGTATTTT.

This chain joins TRBV5-4 and TRBJ2-3, with 9 bases fitting TRBD2. The CDR3 is 16 amino acids. V was clipped by 0 bases and J by 4 bases; unmatched bases: 6. CDR1 and CDR2 (germline): SGHNT, YYREEE (reference sequence). CDR3 loop: CASSLGGGGRADTQYF. CDR3 DNA: TGTGCCAGCAGCTTGGGGGGCGGCGGGAGGGCAGATACGCAGTATTTT.

The chain employs TRBV7-2 and TRBJ1-3; D unresolved. The CDR3 runs 15 residues. V lost 0 bases and J 7 bases, leaving 13 bases between the germline ends. From germline, CDR1 is SGHTA and CDR2 FQGNSA. The CDR3 bases are TGTGCCAGCAGCTTAGCGTTTTCGGAGGTGAACACCATATATTTT. Amino acid sequence: CASSLAFSEVNTIYF.

The gene calls are TRBV20-1 and TRBJ1-5; D remains ambiguous. The CDR3 runs to 15 residues. CDR1 DFQATT and CDR2 SNEGSKA come from the germline V gene (reference sequence). V dropped 3 bases and J dropped 4 bases, with 16 bases sitting between them. As DNA, the CDR3 is TGCAGTGCTAGTTTAGACACCCTCGGAAATCAGCCCCAGCATTTT. Amino acids: CSASLDTLGNQPQHF.